A single sample gave rise to the 8 T cell receptor beta chains below, sequenced in a study of T cell changes during pregnancy in multiple sclerosis. This table comes from immunoSEQ multiplex PCR, and its TCRdb copy is limited to in-frame clones, with some not included. The sample lists around 50,000 clones, 80% to 90% occurring once. The sequenced material came from peripheral blood from another person, used as feeder cells. The origin of the receptors is a human donor whose cells served as feeder cells for cultures in a pregnancy study.

The chain has TRBV5-4 and TRBJ2-7; 7 bases line up with TRBD2. The CDR3 loop spans 14 amino acids. The trim removed 4 bases at V and 1 base at J, leaving 5 bases unmatched. The germline V gene encodes CDR1 SGHNT and CDR2 YYREEE (reference sequence). CDR3 residues: CASSPGLVSYEQYF. The CDR3 coding sequence is TGTGCCAGCAGCCCCGGACTAGTTTCCTACGAGCAGTACTTC.

The chain employs TRBV6-1 and TRBJ1-6, with a possible D match to TRBD1 (5 bases). Germline V gene data show CDR1 as MNHNS and CDR2 as SASEGT. V dropped 3 bases and J dropped 5 bases, with 5 bases sitting between them. This CDR3 has 13 residues. As DNA, the CDR3 is TGTGCCAGCAGTGACAGGGATAATTCACCCCTCCACTTT. It encodes CASSDRDNSPLHF.

The chain recombines TRBV9 with TRBJ2-7; D gene ambiguous. With 3 bases removed from V and 1 base from J, the gap between germline ends came to 14 bases. CDR1 is SGDLS, CDR2 YYNGEE, per germline. The CDR3 spans 15 residues. The CDR3 here is CASSADLGRSYEQYF. The CDR3 bases are TGTGCCAGCAGCGCCGACTTGGGAAGATCCTACGAGCAGTACTTC.

CDR3 in amino acids: CSVSNTGELFF. In DNA, the CDR3 is TGCAGCGTGTCCAACACCGGGGAGCTGTTTTTT. The rearrangement joins TRBV29-1 to TRBJ2-2; no clear D. Germline CDR1 reads SQVTM; CDR2 reads ANQGSEA. This CDR3 region has 11 residues. The ends were cut back, 6 bases at V and 2 bases at J, with 4 bases in the middle.

The J gene is TRBJ2-7, the V gene TRBV6-6, with D possibly being TRBD2 (6 bases). CDR1 MNHNY and CDR2 SVGAGI come from the germline V gene (reference sequence). With 7 bases removed from V and 6 bases from J, the gap between germline ends came to 22 bases. The CDR3 runs 15 residues. CDR3 nucleotides: TGTGCCAGCATCCCTTCCGGGACTGAGTCGGGCGAGCAGTACTTC. Protein sequence: CASIPSGTESGEQYF.

The rearrangement links TRBV5-5 to TRBJ1-1, with unresolved D. Between the trimmed V and J ends, which lost 2 bases and 2 bases, there was a span of 10 bases. The CDR3 consists of 14 residues. Germline loops: CDR1 SGHKS, CDR2 YYEKEE (reference sequence). CDR3 residues: CASSLKTENTEAFF. The CDR3 region has the DNA TGTGCCAGCAGCTTAAAGACGGAAAACACTGAAGCTTTCTTT.

The genes are TRBV19 and TRBJ2-2, with D possibly being TRBD2 (5 bases). This CDR3 spans 14 amino acids. The V gene's germline CDR1 is LNHDA and CDR2 SQIVND (reference sequence). V was shortened by 7 bases and J by 3 bases, with 12 bases between the two germline ends. CDR3 in DNA: TGTGCCAGTAAGGGAGAAAAGGACACCGGGGAGCTGTTTTTT. It encodes CASKGEKDTGELFF.

The genes are TRBV6-5 and TRBJ2-2; the D gene is possibly TRBD2 (5 bases). CDR1 is MNHEY, CDR2 SVGAGI, per germline. The CDR3 spans 14 residues. V lost 4 bases to trimming and J lost 4 bases, with 10 bases between them. In nucleotides, the CDR3 is TGTGCCAGCAGTTCGCCCGGACTCACCGGGGAGCTGTTTTTT. Translation: CASSSPGLTGELFF.